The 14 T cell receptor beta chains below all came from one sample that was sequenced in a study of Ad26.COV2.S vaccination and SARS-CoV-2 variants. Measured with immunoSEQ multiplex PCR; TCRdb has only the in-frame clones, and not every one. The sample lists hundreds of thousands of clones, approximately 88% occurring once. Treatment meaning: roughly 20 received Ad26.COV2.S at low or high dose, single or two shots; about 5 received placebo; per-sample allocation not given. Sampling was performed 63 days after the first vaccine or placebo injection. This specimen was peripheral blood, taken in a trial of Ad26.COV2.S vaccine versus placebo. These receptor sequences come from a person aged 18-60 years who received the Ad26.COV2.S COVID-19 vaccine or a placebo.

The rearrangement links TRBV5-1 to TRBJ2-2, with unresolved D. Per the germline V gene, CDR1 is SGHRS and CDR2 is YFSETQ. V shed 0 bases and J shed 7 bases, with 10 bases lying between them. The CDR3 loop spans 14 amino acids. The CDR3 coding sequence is TGCGCCAGCAGCTTGGGGGCGCCTAGCGGGGAGCTGTTTTTT. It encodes CASSLGAPSGELFF. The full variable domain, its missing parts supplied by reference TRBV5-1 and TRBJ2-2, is KAGVTQTPRYLIKTRGQQVTLSCSPISGHRSVSWYQQTPGQGLQFLFEYFSETQRNKGNFPGRFSGRQFSNSRSEMNVSTLELGDSALYLCASSLGAPSGELFFGEGSRLTVL.

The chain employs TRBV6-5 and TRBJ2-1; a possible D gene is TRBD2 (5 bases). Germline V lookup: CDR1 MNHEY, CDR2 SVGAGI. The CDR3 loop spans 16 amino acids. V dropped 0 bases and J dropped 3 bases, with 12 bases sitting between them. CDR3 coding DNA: TGTGCCAGCAGTTACTCGGGCGGGTTGGGCTACAATGAGCAGTTCTTC. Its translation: CASSYSGGLGYNEQFF.

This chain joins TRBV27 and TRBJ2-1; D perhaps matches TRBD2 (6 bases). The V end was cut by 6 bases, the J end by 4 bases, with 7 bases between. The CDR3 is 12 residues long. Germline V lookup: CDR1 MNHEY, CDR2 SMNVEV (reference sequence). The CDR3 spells CASRREYNEQFF. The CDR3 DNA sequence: TGTGCCAGCAGACGGGAGTACAATGAGCAGTTCTTC.

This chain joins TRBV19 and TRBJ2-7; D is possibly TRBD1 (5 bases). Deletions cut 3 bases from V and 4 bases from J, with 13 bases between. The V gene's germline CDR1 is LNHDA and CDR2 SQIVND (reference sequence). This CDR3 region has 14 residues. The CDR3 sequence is CASSIGRDGYEQYF. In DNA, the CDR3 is TGTGCCAGTAGTATCGGCAGGGATGGTTACGAGCAGTACTTC.

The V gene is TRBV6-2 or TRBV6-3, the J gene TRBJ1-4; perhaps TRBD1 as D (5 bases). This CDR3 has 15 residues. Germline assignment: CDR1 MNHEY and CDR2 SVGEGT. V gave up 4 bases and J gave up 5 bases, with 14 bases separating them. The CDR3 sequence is CASSFDSPGNEKLFF. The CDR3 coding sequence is TGTGCCAGCAGTTTCGACAGTCCGGGGAATGAAAAACTGTTTTTT.

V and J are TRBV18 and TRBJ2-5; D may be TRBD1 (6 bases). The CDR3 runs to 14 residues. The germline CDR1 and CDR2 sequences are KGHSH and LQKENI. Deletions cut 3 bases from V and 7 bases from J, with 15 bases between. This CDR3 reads CASSPPRGRGTQYF. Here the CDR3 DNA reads TGTGCCAGCTCACCTCCCAGGGGACGGGGGACCCAGTACTTC. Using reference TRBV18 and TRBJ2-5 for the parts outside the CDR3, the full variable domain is NAGVMQNPRHLVRRRGQEARLRCSPMKGHSHVYWYRQLPEEGLKFMVYLQKENIIDESGMPKERFSAEFPKEGPSILRIQQVVRGDSAAYFCASSPPRGRGTQYFGPGTRLLVL.

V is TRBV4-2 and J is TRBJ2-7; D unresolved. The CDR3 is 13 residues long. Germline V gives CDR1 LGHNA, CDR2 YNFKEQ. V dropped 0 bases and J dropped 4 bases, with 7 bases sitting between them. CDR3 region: CASSQDVGYEQYF. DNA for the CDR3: TGTGCCAGCAGCCAAGACGTCGGGTACGAGCAGTACTTC.

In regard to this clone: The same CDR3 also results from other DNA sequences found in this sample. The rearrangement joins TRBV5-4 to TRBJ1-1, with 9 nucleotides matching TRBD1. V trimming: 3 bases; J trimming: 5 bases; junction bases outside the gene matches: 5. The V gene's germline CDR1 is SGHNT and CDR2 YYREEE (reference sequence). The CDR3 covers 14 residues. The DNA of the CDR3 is TGTGCCAGCAGCTCAAGGGACAGGGTTACTGAAGCTTTCTTT. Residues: CASSSRDRVTEAFF.

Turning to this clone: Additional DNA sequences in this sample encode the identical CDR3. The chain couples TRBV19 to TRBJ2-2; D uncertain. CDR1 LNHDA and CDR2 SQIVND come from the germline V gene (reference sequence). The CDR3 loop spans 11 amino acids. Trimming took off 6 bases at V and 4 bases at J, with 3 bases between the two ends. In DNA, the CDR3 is TGTGCCAGTAGCCTCACCGGGGAGCTGTTTTTT. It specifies CASSLTGELFF. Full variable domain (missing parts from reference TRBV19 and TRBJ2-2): DGGITQSPKYLFRKEGQNVTLSCEQNLNHDAMYWYRQDPGQGLRLIYYSQIVNDFQKGDIAEGYSVSREKKESFPLTVTSAQKNPTAFYLCASSLTGELFFGEGSRLTVL.

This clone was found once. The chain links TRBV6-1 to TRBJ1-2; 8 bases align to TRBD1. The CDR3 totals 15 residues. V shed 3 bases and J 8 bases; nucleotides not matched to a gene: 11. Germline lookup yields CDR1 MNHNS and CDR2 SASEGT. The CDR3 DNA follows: TGTGCCAGCAGTGAGGAGGACAGGGCGTTGTTAGGCTACACCTTC. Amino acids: CASSEEDRALLGYTF.

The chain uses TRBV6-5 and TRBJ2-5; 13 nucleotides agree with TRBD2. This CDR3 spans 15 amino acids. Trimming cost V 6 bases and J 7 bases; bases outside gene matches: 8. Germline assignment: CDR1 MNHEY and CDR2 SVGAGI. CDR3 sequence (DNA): TGTGCCAGCAGCGGGACTAGCGGGGCCGGCGGGACCCAGTACTTC. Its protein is CASSGTSGAGGTQYF.

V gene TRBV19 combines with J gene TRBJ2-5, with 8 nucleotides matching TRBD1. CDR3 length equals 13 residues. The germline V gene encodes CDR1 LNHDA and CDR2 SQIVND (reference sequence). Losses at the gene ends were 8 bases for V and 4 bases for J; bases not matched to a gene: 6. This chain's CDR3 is CASQGARGETQYF. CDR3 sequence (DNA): TGTGCCAGTCAGGGGGCGCGGGGAGAGACCCAGTACTTC.

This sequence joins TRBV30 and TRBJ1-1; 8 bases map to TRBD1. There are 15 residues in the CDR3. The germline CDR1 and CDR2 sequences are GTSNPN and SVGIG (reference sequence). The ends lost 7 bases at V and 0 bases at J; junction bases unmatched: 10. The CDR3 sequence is CASVNNRGMNTEAFF. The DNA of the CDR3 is TGTGCCTCTGTTAATAACAGGGGGATGAACACTGAAGCTTTCTTT.

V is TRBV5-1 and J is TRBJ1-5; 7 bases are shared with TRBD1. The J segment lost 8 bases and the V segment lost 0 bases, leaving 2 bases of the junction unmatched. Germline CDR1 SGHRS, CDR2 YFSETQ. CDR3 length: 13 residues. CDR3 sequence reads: CASSLEGQEPQHF. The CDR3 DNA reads TGCGCCAGCAGCTTGGAAGGACAGGAGCCCCAGCATTTT.